This TCR beta chain was captured by sequencing in a study of CD8 T cells in Susac syndrome. Germline-derived CDR1 and CDR2 are KGHDR and SFDVKD. The V gene end was trimmed by 3 bases and the J gene end by 5 bases; junction bases not matched to a gene: 5. The CDR3 totals 15 residues. An input of about 0.45 to 1 ug of RNA was subjected to reverse transcription using random hexamers. TCRdb processed the immunoSEQ multiplex PCR reads anew with MiXCR; each CDR3 protein has one entry. The top ten hold around 0.08% of the sample, which has a few hundred thousand distinct CDR3 sequences, approximately 95% seen once. Study-level points and caveats: A relatively small number of individuals underwent TCR sequencing and HLA analysis.

This clonotype has a single count. The target antigen is unknown. TCR beta from blood CD8+ and CD4+ T cells was sequenced. The rearrangement uses TRBV24-1 and TRBJ2-2; 7 nucleotides line up with TRBD1. This TCR was sampled from a human donor with multiple sclerosis. Material: CD4+ T cells from PBMCs. CDR3 sequence (DNA): TGTGCCACCAGTGATCCAGGGACAGTGACCGGGGAGCTGTTTTTT. Translating gives CATSDPGTVTGELFF.